Listed here is a single T cell receptor beta chain. What it binds is unknown. This specimen comes from a study of vaccination and CD4 T cells after COVID-19. The CDR3 extends over 12 amino acids. Germline V gene data show CDR1 as DFQATT and CDR2 as SNEGSKA (reference sequence). J lost 15 bases, V lost 3 bases, and 6 bases had no gene match. With the Oncomine TCR Beta short-read assay, DNA from cultured CD4+ T cells was sequenced. After culture, CD4+ T cells served as the source for genomic DNA extraction. Each CDR3 protein gets one entry after TCRdb re-called the PCR reads with MiXCR. The sample holds several thousand distinct CDR3 sequences, 28% seen once. Sample treatment: roughly nine-day PBMC culture with coronavirus spike peptide pools or control peptides (ViraFEST assay). It was before the COVID-19 pandemic (2011-2018) that the unexposed donor's CD4+ T cells were collected.

This sequence originates from a human donor in good health. Sequencing was performed on CD4+ T cells from blood, cultured in vitro. V usage is TRBV20-1 and J usage is TRBJ1-6, with 9 bases fitting TRBD1. CDR3 DNA: TGCAGTGCTAGGGGGGGACAGGGTCGCCTCCACTTT. Translated: CSARGGQGRLHF.